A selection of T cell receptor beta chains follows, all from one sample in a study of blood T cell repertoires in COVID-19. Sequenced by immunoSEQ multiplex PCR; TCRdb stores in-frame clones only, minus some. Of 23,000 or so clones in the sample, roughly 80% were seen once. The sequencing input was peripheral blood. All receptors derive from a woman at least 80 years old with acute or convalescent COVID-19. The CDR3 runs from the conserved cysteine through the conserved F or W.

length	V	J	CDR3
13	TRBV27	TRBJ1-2	CASRNVANYGYTF
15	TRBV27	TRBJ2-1	CASSLARTGHNEQFF
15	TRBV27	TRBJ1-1	CASSTEPTAGRGAFF
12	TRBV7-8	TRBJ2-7	CASSLAANEQYF
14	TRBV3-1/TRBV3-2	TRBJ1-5	CASSQTQGNQPQHF
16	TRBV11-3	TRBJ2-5	CASSSGQGVSLETQYF
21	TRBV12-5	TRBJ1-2	CASGLVRLGLVGAKSHYGYTF
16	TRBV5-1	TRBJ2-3	CASSLGTSGATDTQYF
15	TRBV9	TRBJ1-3	CASSTRGGSGNTIYF
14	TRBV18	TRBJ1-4	CASSPGQGAEKLFF
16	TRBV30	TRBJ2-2	CAWSKNRGAGAGELFF
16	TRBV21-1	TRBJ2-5	CASSKAWDRGQETQYF
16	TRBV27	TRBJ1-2	CASSKGQGNTNYGYTF
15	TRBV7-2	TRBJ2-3	CASSLGPAEADTQYF
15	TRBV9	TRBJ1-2	CASSPAGSLFGGYTF
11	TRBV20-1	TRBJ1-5	CSAGGDQPQHF
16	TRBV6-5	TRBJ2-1	CASSSSGTSGRNEQFF
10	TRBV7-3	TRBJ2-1	CASSLPVPFF
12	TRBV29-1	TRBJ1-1	CSVGQGNTEAFF
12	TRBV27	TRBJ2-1	CATKGANNEQFF
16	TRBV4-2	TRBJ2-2	CASSQDRGAGTGELFF
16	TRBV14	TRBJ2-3	CASSQGQGRRTDTQYF
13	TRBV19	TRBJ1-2	CASSIDPSGGYTF